The 26 T cell receptor beta chains given below trace back to one sample, sequenced in a study of T cell clonotyping in hematopoietic cell transplantation. Generated by immunoSEQ multiplex PCR, the TCRdb table keeps only in-frame clones and is missing some. The data contain 10,000 to 11,000 clones, less than 60% of them singletons. This specimen was peripheral blood mononuclear cells, taken 100 days after allogeneic stem cell transplant. The receptors were gathered from a female patient between 50 and 59 years old who had an allogeneic stem cell transplant from an unrelated donor, so the T cells may come from the graft donor. Some clones in this sample may be carry-over from other donors' samples.

This clone turned up a few times. V usage is TRBV6-6 and J usage is TRBJ2-6; D ambiguous. V lost 2 bases and J lost 1, with 6 bases in between. The CDR3 extends over 15 amino acids. Germline CDR1 reads MNHNY; CDR2 reads SVGAGI (reference sequence). For the CDR3, the DNA is TGTGCCAGCAGTTACAGAGGATCTGGGGCCAACGTCCTGACTTTC. It codes for CASSYRGSGANVLTF.

CDR3 nucleotides: TGCAGTGCAATAAGAGAGACCCAGTACTTC. Its protein product is CSAIRETQYF. V gene TRBV20-1 combines with J gene TRBJ2-5; D not resolved. The V end lost 6 bases, the J end lost 4 bases, and 6 bases lay between the germline ends. CDR1 is DFQATT, CDR2 SNEGSKA, per germline (reference sequence). This CDR3 region has 10 residues.

J is TRBJ2-7 and V is TRBV7-2; 10 bases agree with TRBD1. The CDR3 contains 15 residues. From germline, CDR1 is SGHTA and CDR2 FQGNSA. The V segment lost 5 bases and the J segment 2 bases; nucleotides outside the gene matches: 6. The CDR3 DNA is TGTGCCAGCAGCCGGGACAGGGGAAGGACCTACGAGCAGTACTTC. As protein: CASSRDRGRTYEQYF.

The CDR3 loop reads CAWDRVGETEAFF. CDR3 DNA: TGTGCCTGGGACAGGGTCGGGGAAACTGAAGCTTTCTTT. The chain is built from TRBV30 and TRBJ1-1, with TRBD1 matching 7 bases. J was trimmed by 5 bases and V by 5 bases; bases with no gene match: 8. Per germline, CDR1 GTSNPN and CDR2 SVGIG (reference sequence). This CDR3 has 13 residues.

V and J are TRBV5-1 and TRBJ2-5, with 8 bases fitting TRBD2. Trimming removed 0 bases from V and 4 bases from J; junction bases left unmatched: 11. CDR3 length: 17 residues. The germline gives CDR1 SGHRS, CDR2 YFSETQ. The CDR3 DNA is TGCGCCAGCAGCTTGGGGCCCGGGAGGGCCCGTCGAGAGACCCAGTACTTC. Residues: CASSLGPGRARRETQYF.

This chain links TRBV4-2 with TRBJ2-7; 7 nucleotides match TRBD1. This CDR3 has 15 residues. The junction had 2 bases not matched to a gene; V was cut back by 0 bases and J by 0 bases. CDR1 is LGHNA, CDR2 YNFKEQ, per germline. CDR3: CASSQDWTGSYEQYF. The CDR3 DNA reads as TGTGCCAGCAGCCAAGATTGGACAGGCTCCTACGAGCAGTACTTC.

This clone appeared a single time. This chain joins TRBV30 and TRBJ1-6, with D uncertain. Trimming cost V 6 bases and J 13 bases, with 28 bases left between them. CDR1 GTSNPN and CDR2 SVGIG come from the germline V gene (reference sequence). The CDR3 is 16 amino acids. CDR3 DNA sequence: TGTGCCTGCTCAGCCGACCTGGGCAGCCAAGGGTTGCCCCTCCACTTT. It specifies CACSADLGSQGLPLHF. Complete variable domain (other parts from reference TRBV30 and TRBJ1-6): SQTIHQWPATLVQPVGSPLSLECTVEGTSNPNLYWYRQAAGRGLQLLFYSVGIGQISSEVPQNLSASRPQDRQFILSSKKLLLSDSGFYLCACSADLGSQGLPLHFGNGTRLTVT.

In its sample, this clone was seen a few times. The V gene is TRBV30, the J gene TRBJ2-7, with 7 bases aligning to TRBD1. V shed 5 bases and J 6 bases; nucleotides not matched to a gene: 10. Germline V gene lookup returns CDR1 GTSNPN and CDR2 SVGIG (reference sequence). The CDR3 consists of 13 residues. The DNA for the CDR3 is TGTGCCTGGGAGACAGGGTCGTACGGCGAGCAGTACTTC. This encodes CAWETGSYGEQYF.

This rearrangement joins TRBV19 to TRBJ1-5; 7 nucleotides match TRBD1. The V gene end was trimmed by 5 bases and the J gene end by 12 bases; junction bases not matched to a gene: 22. Germline V gives CDR1 LNHDA, CDR2 SQIVND (reference sequence). The CDR3 consists of 17 residues. This CDR3 is CASSQGVEGFSNRGQHF. CDR3 DNA sequence: TGTGCCAGTAGTCAAGGGGTTGAAGGTTTTTCCAACAGGGGCCAGCATTTT.

In this sample, this clone turned up a few times. The chain carries TRBV29-1 and TRBJ2-6; a weak D match, TRBD1 (7 bases). Germline V gene lookup returns CDR1 SQVTM and CDR2 ANQGSEA. The CDR3 spans 17 residues. V shed 6 bases and J shed 0 bases, with 18 bases lying between them. The CDR3 DNA reads as TGCAGCGTGGGGGGACAGACGACTTACTCTGGGGCCAACGTCCTGACTTTC. Translated: CSVGGQTTYSGANVLTF. The full variable domain, in which reference TRBV29-1 and TRBJ2-6 provide the parts outside the CDR3, is SAVISQKPSRDICQRGTSLTIQCQVDSQVTMMFWYRQQPGQSLTLIATANQGSEATYESGFVIDKFPISRPNLTFSTLTVSNMSPEDSSIYLCSVGGQTTYSGANVLTFGAGSRLTVL.

There are a few counts of this clone. The J gene is TRBJ1-2, the V gene TRBV4-2; no clear D gene. CDR1 is LGHNA and CDR2 is YNFKEQ in the germline V gene. The length of the CDR3 is 14 residues. Between the trimmed V and J ends, which lost 0 bases and 7 bases, there was a span of 12 bases. The CDR3 nucleotides read TGTGCCAGCAGCCAAGATCAGGCCGTTAGTGGCTACACCTTC. It encodes CASSQDQAVSGYTF.

The chain joins TRBV5-6 to TRBJ1-4; D perhaps matches TRBD1 (5 bases). This CDR3 is 17 amino acids long. V was shortened by 4 bases and J by 2 bases, with 18 bases between the two germline ends. Germline CDR1 and CDR2: SGHDT and YYEEEE. The CDR3 DNA reads as TGTGCCAGCAGCACGTCGGCAGGGTGGTTTACTAATGAAAAACTGTTTTTT. Amino acids: CASSTSAGWFTNEKLFF.

The V gene is TRBV7-2, the J gene TRBJ1-2; no clear D gene. Trimming left V 3 bases short and J 7 bases short, with 12 bases between. The CDR3 consists of 13 residues. Per germline, CDR1 SGHTA and CDR2 FQGNSA. CDR3 DNA: TGTGCCAGCAGCTTTGGGGTTCGGGTTGGCTACACCTTC. Protein: CASSFGVRVGYTF. Full variable domain (rest looked up from reference TRBV7-2 and TRBJ1-2): GAGVSQSPSNKVTEKGKDVELRCDPISGHTALYWYRQSLGQGLEFLIYFQGNSAPDKSGLPSDRFSAERTGGSVSTLTIQRTQQEDSAVYLCASSFGVRVGYTFGSGTRLTVV.

This clone was counted a single time. This chain joins TRBV5-1 and TRBJ1-2; D is unclear. V was shortened by 3 bases and J by 2 bases, with 11 bases between the two germline ends. This CDR3 is built from 14 residues. CDR1 and CDR2 (germline): SGHRS, YFSETQ. This CDR3 reads CASSSPPSNYGYTF. For the CDR3, the DNA is TGCGCCAGCAGCTCCCCCCCATCCAACTATGGCTACACCTTC.

This rearrangement joins TRBV6-5 to TRBJ1-2, with TRBD1 matching 11 bases. CDR3 length: 14 residues. Germline values: CDR1 MNHEY, CDR2 SVGAGI. V was clipped by 4 bases and J by 5 bases; unmatched bases: 3. Written as DNA, the CDR3 is TGTGCCAGCAGTTCCGGGACAGGGGGATATGGCTACACCTTC. Translated, it gives CASSSGTGGYGYTF.

The gene calls are TRBV7-3 and TRBJ2-3, with D unresolved. This CDR3 is 13 amino acids long. Germline lookup yields CDR1 SGHTA and CDR2 FQGTGA. The V end was cut by 0 bases, the J end by 5 bases, with 6 bases between. The CDR3 is CASSLTPGDTQYF. The CDR3 region has the DNA TGTGCCAGCAGCTTAACCCCCGGAGATACGCAGTATTTT.

The chain couples TRBV5-6 to TRBJ2-5, with TRBD1 as a possible D gene (6 bases). The germline V and J ends were trimmed by 0 bases and 11 bases, with 11 bases remaining between them. Germline assignment: CDR1 SGHDT and CDR2 YYEEEE. This CDR3 has 12 amino acids. In nucleotides, the CDR3 is TGTGCCAGCAGCTTGGTCAGGGGCCAGCAGTACTTC. This sequence encodes CASSLVRGQQYF.

In this sample, this clone turned up a few times. The genes are TRBV20-1 and TRBJ1-2; D is unresolved. This CDR3 has 10 residues. V lost 6 bases and J 8 bases, leaving 10 bases between the germline ends. Per the germline V gene, CDR1 is DFQATT and CDR2 is SNEGSKA (reference sequence). The CDR3 coding sequence is TGCAGTGCCCCCACCATAGGCTACACCTTC. Its translation is CSAPTIGYTF.

This clone is categorized as medium-sized. Other DNA sequences in this specimen translate into the identical CDR3. The chain employs TRBV15 and TRBJ2-7, with TRBD1 matching over 12 bases. Germline assignment: CDR1 LNHNV and CDR2 YYDKDF (reference sequence). The length of the CDR3 is 14 residues. V shed 3 bases and J 6 bases; nucleotides not matched to a gene: 3. Written as DNA, the CDR3 is TGTGCCACCAGCAGGGGACAGGGGGCTCGCGAGCAGTACTTC. It is translated as CATSRGQGAREQYF.

This clone appeared a few times. The rearrangement joins TRBV4-1 to TRBJ2-5, with D perhaps being TRBD1 or TRBD2 (6 bases each). V lost 2 bases and J lost 4, with 14 bases in between. There are 15 residues in the CDR3. The germline V gene has CDR1 MGHRA and CDR2 YSYEKL. CDR3 protein: CASSQRLVGAETQYF. DNA of the CDR3: TGCGCCAGCAGCCAAAGACTAGTGGGGGCAGAGACCCAGTACTTC.

This chain joins TRBV20-1 and TRBJ2-3; no firm D call. V lost 4 bases and J 5 bases, leaving 4 bases between the germline ends. The CDR3 contains 10 residues. Germline lookup yields CDR1 DFQATT and CDR2 SNEGSKA (reference sequence). As DNA, the CDR3 is TGCAGTGCTAATCTAGATACGCAGTATTTT. Translation: CSANLDTQYF.

V and J are TRBV30 and TRBJ1-3; D is ambiguous. V was trimmed by 2 bases and J by 2 bases, leaving 1 base between them. CDR1 and CDR2 (germline): GTSNPN, SVGIG (reference sequence). This CDR3 region has 11 residues. CDR3 DNA sequence: TGTGCCTGGAGTCCTGGAAACACCATATATTTT. It specifies CAWSPGNTIYF.

The gene calls are TRBV29-1 and TRBJ2-5; D unresolved. Germline CDR1 and CDR2: SQVTM and ANQGSEA. Trimming took 3 bases from V and 0 from J, leaving 5 bases between them. The CDR3 covers 12 residues. CDR3 DNA: TGCAGCGTTGATAAGAACCAAGAGACCCAGTACTTC. Encoded protein: CSVDKNQETQYF.

The chain combines TRBV7-2 with TRBJ2-3, with D uncertain. Per the germline V gene, CDR1 is SGHTA and CDR2 is FQGNSA. V dropped 5 bases and J dropped 2 bases, with 20 bases sitting between them. The CDR3 contains 17 residues. CDR3: CASSPPGWRRTTDTQYF. The CDR3 region has the DNA TGTGCCAGCAGCCCCCCCGGGTGGCGGAGAACCACAGATACGCAGTATTTT.

In DNA, the CDR3 is TGTGCCACCTCGACAGGGTATAATTCACCCCTCCACTTT. Protein: CATSTGYNSPLHF. V and J are TRBV13 and TRBJ1-6; 7 nucleotides match TRBD1. Trimming took 10 bases from V and 4 from J; bases not matched to a gene: 4. CDR1 is PRHDT, CDR2 FYEKMQ, per germline (reference sequence). This CDR3 comprises 13 residues.

The J gene is TRBJ1-2, the V gene TRBV5-6; D perhaps matches TRBD1 (6 bases). Trimming left V 3 bases short and J 4 bases short, with 7 bases between. This CDR3 region has 12 residues. CDR1 is SGHDT and CDR2 is YYEEEE in the germline V gene. CDR3 region: CASSSQGYGYTF. The CDR3 DNA reads TGTGCCAGCAGCTCACAGGGCTATGGCTACACCTTC. Filled out from reference TRBV5-6 and TRBJ1-2, the complete variable domain reads DAGVTQSPTHLIKTRGQQVTLRCSPKSGHDTVSWYQQALGQGPQFIFQYYEEEERQRGNFPDRFSGHQFPNYSSELNVNALLLGDSALYLCASSSQGYGYTFGSGTRLTVV.